Following are 26 T cell receptor beta chains from one sample sequenced in a study of T cell responses to AZD1222 COVID-19 vaccine. The protocol was immunoSEQ multiplex PCR, while the TCRdb copy is restricted to in-frame clones and leaves out a portion. The sample shows 150,000 or so clones, roughly 92% of them seen only once. The starting material was peripheral blood, obtained on day 0 of AZD1222 vaccination. Receptors originate from an adult in good health.

V gene TRBV2 combines with J gene TRBJ2-7; 12 bases map to TRBD2. The CDR3 runs 18 residues. Germline CDR1 reads SNHLY; CDR2 reads FYNNEI. V trimming: 4 bases; J trimming: 4 bases; junction bases outside the gene matches: 14. The CDR3 nucleotides read TGTGCCAGCAGTGTGGAGGGGTCTCTAGCGGGAGGGCCTTACGAGCAGTACTTC. The encoded protein is CASSVEGSLAGGPYEQYF.

This clone was detected only once. The chain carries TRBV27 and TRBJ2-3; TRBD1 matches at 8 bases. Losses at the gene ends were 6 bases for V and 2 bases for J; bases not matched to a gene: 4. This CDR3 has 14 amino acids. The V gene's germline CDR1 is MNHEY and CDR2 SMNVEV (reference sequence). Written as DNA, the CDR3 is TGTGCCAGCAGAAGGGACAGGAACACAGATACGCAGTATTTT. Translating gives CASRRDRNTDTQYF.

The gene calls are TRBV5-4 and TRBJ2-1; 8 nucleotides align to TRBD1. The CDR3 runs to 15 residues. With 4 bases clipped from V and 5 bases from J, the junction kept 8 bases outside the gene matches. Germline CDR1 is SGHNT and CDR2 is YYREEE (reference sequence). The CDR3: CASSDRGKSDNEQFF. The CDR3, as DNA: TGTGCCAGCAGCGACAGGGGTAAGTCGGACAATGAGCAGTTCTTC.

There are a few counts of this clone. This sequence joins TRBV27 and TRBJ2-2; D uncertain. Germline V lookup: CDR1 MNHEY, CDR2 SMNVEV (reference sequence). V lost 6 bases and J lost 6, with 11 bases in between. The CDR3 length is 13 residues. The CDR3 nucleotides read TGTGCCAGCAGCCTGGAGTGGGCCGGGGAGCTGTTTTTT. The encoded protein is CASSLEWAGELFF.

Here the CDR3 DNA reads TGTGCCAGCAGTTACTCCCCCTTTCGGGTCTCCTACGAGCAGTACTTC. Translation: CASSYSPFRVSYEQYF. The V and J genes are TRBV6-5 and TRBJ2-7; D gene unclear. The germline CDR1 and CDR2 sequences are MNHEY and SVGAGI. V dropped 0 bases and J dropped 0 bases, with 12 bases sitting between them. This CDR3 is 16 amino acids long.

The CDR3 sequence: CASRGLTGQGSYEQYF. The DNA for the CDR3 is TGTGCCAGCAGGGGTCTAACGGGACAGGGCTCCTACGAGCAGTACTTC. The chain has TRBV2 and TRBJ2-7; 9 bases agree with TRBD1. CDR1 and CDR2 (germline): SNHLY, FYNNEI. The ends lost 6 bases at V and 0 bases at J; junction bases unmatched: 9. The CDR3 spans 16 residues.

The chain is built from TRBV28 and TRBJ1-5, with D perhaps TRBD1 (6 bases). Trimming removed 5 bases from V and 3 bases from J, with 17 bases in between. The V gene's germline CDR1 is MDHEN and CDR2 SYDVKM. The CDR3 is 16 residues long. For the CDR3, the DNA is TGTGCCAGCAGTCCAAAACAGGGAATATACAATCAGCCCCAGCATTTT. It encodes CASSPKQGIYNQPQHF. Drawing the rest from reference TRBV28 and TRBJ1-5, the complete variable domain is DVKVTQSSRYLVKRTGEKVFLECVQDMDHENMFWYRQDPGLGLRLIYFSYDVKMKEKGDIPEGYSVSREKKERFSLILESASTNQTSMYLCASSPKQGIYNQPQHFGDGTRLSIL.

As for this clone: At one of its ends the junction is not consistent with the germline gene, which may arise from a read error. The chain couples TRBV7-7 to TRBJ2-7, with 8 bases fitting TRBD1. This CDR3 contains 13 residues. Germline V gene sequence: CDR1 SSHAT, CDR2 FNYEAQ (reference sequence). CDR3 sequence (DNA): TGTGCTAGCAGCCGGACAGGGATGGGGGAGCAGTACTTC. Encoded protein: CASSRTGMGEQYF.

The V and J genes are TRBV7-8 and TRBJ1-4; 7 bases line up with TRBD1. V gave up 1 base and J gave up 7 bases; unmatched junction bases: 15. There are 18 residues in the CDR3. Germline V gene lookup returns CDR1 SGHVS and CDR2 FQNEAQ. Written as DNA, the CDR3 is TGTGCCAGCAGCTTAGGAGGGGGCGGATGGGGTGTGGGTGAAAAACTGTTTTTT. It encodes CASSLGGGGWGVGEKLFF.

This clone appeared a single time. This chain uses TRBV2 with TRBJ2-2; D is unclear. Germline V gene sequence: CDR1 SNHLY, CDR2 FYNNEI. V lost 5 bases, J lost 0 bases, and 10 bases lay in between. The CDR3 is made up of 15 amino acids. The CDR3 nucleotides are TGTGCCAGCAGTCGAGATACCGCGAACACCGGGGAGCTGTTTTTT. Protein sequence: CASSRDTANTGELFF.

The genes are TRBV10-2 and TRBJ1-2; D is unclear. Germline V CDR1 and CDR2: WSHSY, SAAADI. V lost 3 bases and J lost 6, with 14 bases in between. The CDR3 runs to 14 residues. The CDR3 spells CASSETGIGNGYTF. The CDR3, as DNA: TGCGCCAGCAGTGAAACCGGGATTGGGAATGGCTACACCTTC.

The chain uses TRBV7-2 and TRBJ2-2; a weak D match, TRBD2 (5 bases). The CDR3 has 16 residues. The germline V gene encodes CDR1 SGHTA and CDR2 FQGNSA. Trimming stripped 5 bases from V and 1 base from J, with 14 bases between. This CDR3 is CASSVSGNLNTGELFF. CDR3 nucleotides: TGTGCCAGCAGCGTAAGCGGTAACTTGAACACCGGGGAGCTGTTTTTT. Together with reference TRBV7-2 and TRBJ2-2, the CDR3 gives the full variable domain: GAGVSQSPSNKVTEKGKDVELRCDPISGHTALYWYRQSLGQGLEFLIYFQGNSAPDKSGLPSDRFSAERTGGSVSTLTIQRTQQEDSAVYLCASSVSGNLNTGELFFGEGSRLTVL.

The V call is TRBV24-1, the J call TRBJ2-7, with TRBD2 identical over 11 bases. CDR1 is KGHDR, CDR2 SFDVKD, per germline. CDR3 length: 16 amino acids. Germline trimming cut 3 bases from V and 4 bases from J; bases unmatched to any gene: 7. CDR3 DNA: TGTGCCACCAGTGATGTTACTAGCGGGAGTGGGTACGAGCAGTACTTC. This encodes CATSDVTSGSGYEQYF.

The chain uses TRBV7-6 and TRBJ2-7; D tentatively fits TRBD1 or TRBD2 (5 bases each). Germline values: CDR1 SGHVS, CDR2 FNYEAQ. Trimming stripped 4 bases from V and 1 base from J, with 20 bases between. CDR3 length equals 17 residues. CDR3 sequence reads: CASSSFSGGSPSYEQYF. The CDR3 DNA sequence: TGTGCCAGCAGCTCCTTCAGTGGGGGTAGTCCATCCTACGAGCAGTACTTC. Combining the CDR3 with reference TRBV7-6 and TRBJ2-7 gives the whole variable domain GAGVSQSPRYKVTKRGQDVALRCDPISGHVSLYWYRQALGQGPEFLTYFNYEAQQDKSGLPNDRFSAERPEGSISTLTIQRTEQRDSAMYRCASSSFSGGSPSYEQYFGPGTRLTVT.

The V and J genes are TRBV19 and TRBJ2-2; TRBD2 might be the D (6 bases). Germline values: CDR1 LNHDA, CDR2 SQIVND (reference sequence). The CDR3 has 15 residues. The V end lost 5 bases, the J end lost 4 bases, and 14 bases lay between the germline ends. The CDR3 nucleotides are TGTGCCAGTAGTGGGCTCTTCGGGGGCACCGGGGAGCTGTTTTTT. Encoded protein: CASSGLFGGTGELFF.

The V call is TRBV3-1 (or the pseudogene TRBV3-2), the J call TRBJ1-2; D unresolved. This CDR3 comprises 13 residues. V was pared by 1 base and J by 8 bases, with 11 bases between. Germline V gene lookup returns CDR1 LGHDT and CDR2 YNNKEL (reference sequence). The CDR3 DNA sequence: TGTGCCAGCAGCCAAGCATCATCGATGGGCTACACCTTC. Protein sequence: CASSQASSMGYTF.

A remark on this clone: Other DNA variants within this sample encode the same CDR3. This chain joins TRBV28 and TRBJ1-4; a possible D gene is TRBD1 (6 bases). CDR3 length equals 13 residues. The V gene lost 1 base and the J gene lost 7 bases, with 7 bases spanning the gap. The V gene's germline CDR1 is MDHEN and CDR2 SYDVKM. The CDR3 spells CASSLLGAEKLFF. CDR3 nucleotides: TGTGCCAGCAGTTTATTGGGGGCTGAAAAACTGTTTTTT.

This chain uses TRBV24-1 with TRBJ1-6; tentative D call: TRBD1 (5 bases). This CDR3 has 18 amino acids. V gave up 1 base and J gave up 3 bases, with 15 bases separating them. Germline CDR1 and CDR2: KGHDR and SFDVKD. DNA for the CDR3: TGTGCCACCAGTGATTTACTTTGTTGGACAAGCTATAATTCACCCCTCCACTTT. It codes for CATSDLLCWTSYNSPLHF.

CDR3 residues: CAISESRQNTF. The CDR3 region has the DNA TGTGCCATCAGTGAGTCGCGACAAAACACCTTC. This sequence joins TRBV10-3 and TRBJ1-2; D is unclear. Germline CDR1 reads ENHRY; CDR2 reads SYGVKD. This CDR3 has 11 residues. The V and J ends lost 0 bases and 12 bases respectively, with 8 bases between them.

V and J are TRBV5-1 and TRBJ2-3; D is unclear. Germline CDR1 is SGHRS and CDR2 is YFSETQ. This CDR3 is built from 16 residues. V was clipped by 4 bases and J by 4 bases, with 19 bases between them. CDR3 loop: CASSLRITSRADTQYF. The CDR3 DNA is TGCGCCAGCAGCCTACGTATAACATCTAGAGCAGATACGCAGTATTTT.

The CDR3 bases are TGTGCCAGCAGCGACCCACAGGGGGCCTACACTGAAGCTTTCTTT. Translated: CASSDPQGAYTEAFF. J is TRBJ1-1 and V is TRBV25-1, with TRBD1 matching over 9 bases. CDR3 size: 15 residues. Germline values: CDR1 MGHDK, CDR2 SYGVNS. Trimming removed 6 bases from V and 3 bases from J; junction bases left unmatched: 8.

This chain joins TRBV20-1 and TRBJ2-1; 14 bases are a match to TRBD2. This CDR3 spans 16 amino acids. Germline V gene lookup returns CDR1 DFQATT and CDR2 SNEGSKA (reference sequence). The trim removed 3 bases at V and 8 bases at J, leaving 9 bases unmatched. CDR3: CSASPGTSGSRDEQFF. CDR3 DNA: TGCAGTGCTAGTCCTGGGACTAGCGGGAGTAGGGATGAGCAGTTCTTC.

The CDR3 bases are TGTGCCAGCAGCGCGGGGTTGAGTACTGACTACGAGCAGTACTTC. This translates into CASSAGLSTDYEQYF. V gene TRBV9 combines with J gene TRBJ2-7; maybe TRBD2 (5 bases). This CDR3 contains 15 residues. Looked up from germline, CDR1 is SGDLS and CDR2 is YYNGEE. Trimming stripped 3 bases from V and 3 bases from J, with 16 bases between.

V and J are TRBV19 and TRBJ1-2; 8 nucleotides agree with TRBD1. J was trimmed by 6 bases and V by 3 bases; bases with no gene match: 6. Germline V gene data show CDR1 as LNHDA and CDR2 as SQIVND (reference sequence). This CDR3 spans 14 amino acids. Here the CDR3 reads CASSMGQAWDGYTF. CDR3 nucleotide sequence: TGTGCCAGTAGTATGGGACAGGCCTGGGATGGCTACACCTTC. Complete variable domain (other parts from reference TRBV19 and TRBJ1-2): DGGITQSPKYLFRKEGQNVTLSCEQNLNHDAMYWYRQDPGQGLRLIYYSQIVNDFQKGDIAEGYSVSREKKESFPLTVTSAQKNPTAFYLCASSMGQAWDGYTFGSGTRLTVV.

Points on this clone: This CDR3 is also generated by other DNA sequences in the sample. V is TRBV5-1 and J is TRBJ2-7, with a tentative D call TRBD1 (6 bases). CDR1 and CDR2 from the germline V gene are SGHRS and YFSETQ. V was pared by 0 bases and J by 2 bases, with 12 bases between. This CDR3 is 15 amino acids long. The CDR3 region is CASSLAAGETYEQYF. The DNA of the CDR3 is TGCGCCAGCAGCTTGGCCGCAGGGGAGACCTACGAGCAGTACTTC.

The gene calls are TRBV2 and TRBJ2-7; D uncertain. Per germline, CDR1 SNHLY and CDR2 FYNNEI. V gave up 8 bases and J gave up 1 base, with 12 bases separating them. The CDR3 runs to 13 residues. The CDR3 sequence is CASVKGTSYEQYF. DNA of the CDR3: TGTGCCAGCGTTAAGGGAACTTCCTACGAGCAGTACTTC.